This entry is about one T cell receptor (beta chain). The target antigen is unknown. This entry comes from a study of breast tumors, draining lymph nodes, adjacent tissues. Findings and limits, study-wide: That most tumor T cells come from lymph nodes remained unproven.

Germline V gene sequence: CDR1 SGHTA, CDR2 FQGNSA. V lost 0 bases to trimming and J lost 10 bases, with 26 bases between them. This CDR3 is 18 amino acids long. TCRdb ran MiXCR on the multiplex PCR reads and lists one entry per CDR3 protein. The sample lists about 14,000 distinct CDR3 sequences, 50% to 70% occurring once. This TCR was sampled from a female donor with breast cancer. Some clones in this sample may be carry-over from other donors' samples. The chain joins TRBV7-2 to TRBJ2-3, with D possibly TRBD2 on 7 matching bases. The material sequenced was tumor-adjacent breast tissue. CDR3 nucleotides: TGTGCCAGCAGCTTAGCGTTTGGCGGGGAGGGGGAGGGTTCTGCGCAGTATTTT. It specifies CASSLAFGGEGEGSAQYF.